This TCR beta chain was recovered during a study of OX40 agonist ivuxolimab in advanced cancers. With regard to the full study: The costimulatory receptor OX40 (CD134) was targeted by ivuxolimab, a fully human IgG2 agonistic monoclonal antibody. Among the roughly 50 dose-escalation patients, around 19 had hepatocellular carcinoma, 15 or so melanoma, 9 renal cell carcinoma and 9 head and neck cancer. Patients were allowed to have had prior anti-PD-1, anti-PD-L1 or anti-CTLA-4 therapy, and approximately 37% of the dose-escalation patients had been treated with checkpoint inhibitors. The monotherapy dose-escalation portion (N of about 50 patients) of the phase I ivuxolimab trial is reported in the paper. Partial responses were achieved by three dose-escalation patients, of whom one had hepatocellular carcinoma and two had cutaneous melanoma. In the dose-escalation cohort, 65% to 85% of patients were male, and the mean age was 60 years with a range of roughly 20 to 80. Intravenous ivuxolimab was administered to patients every 2 weeks at six dose levels: 0.01, 0.1, 0.3, 1.5, 3 and 10 mg/kg. Peripheral TCRbeta sequencing aimed to test whether ivuxolimab altered TCR sequence diversity and caused clonal T-cell expansion.

Details on this clone: No cognate antigen has been identified for it. No base quality values were provided; no much bigger clone lies one nucleotide off.

The trial excluded patients who had a history of autoimmune disease or were on systemic immunosuppression. Peripheral blood for TCR sequencing was collected from all dose cohorts at baseline, on cycle 4 day 1, and on cycle 7 day 1. Samples were obtained from an open-label, multicenter, first-in-human phase I dose-escalation trial of ivuxolimab. Adults with locally advanced or metastatic melanoma, renal cell, hepatocellular, or head and neck squamous cell carcinoma were enrolled in the trial. CD4+ and CD8+ T cells were sorted separately from peripheral blood before TCR sequencing. CDR1 and CDR2 are drawn from the germline V gene: MNHNS, SASEGT. The CDR3 contains 14 residues, cysteine and phenylalanine counted. Only the CDR3 part of the read is kept: 42 bases, read in frame from the first base. Cut back by 3 bases and 8 bases, the V and J ends lie 14 bases apart. Genomic DNA was isolated from the sorted cells so that the TCRbeta CDR3 region could be sequenced. The immunoSEQ Assay was used for sequencing of TCRbeta CDR3 regions. Not all clones reach the TCRdb copy of this immuneACCESS table, which keeps in-frame sequences only. Checked studies attribute under half of the gap to unresolved V genes and leave the rest unexplained. The sample table contains some 100,000 clones; only one count was recorded for roughly 90% of them. The biggest ten clones account for roughly 0.56% of the sample.

Overall study outcomes, separate from this receptor: The antigen specificity of the clonally expanded peripheral T cells was not determined. In partial responders in the 0.1-3.0 mg/kg groups, normalized peripheral clonal expansion was found to be among the lowest, especially among CD8+ T cells. Low levels of normalized T-cell clonal expansion were also seen in some patients who did not respond. At doses of 0.1 to 3.0 mg/kg, clonal expansion of both CD4+ and CD8+ blood T cells was observed from baseline to week 6. After ivuxolimab, expanded clones were on average more numerous among CD8+ T cells than among CD4+ T cells.

The sequence joins TRBV6-1 to TRBJ2-1, with TRBD1 as a weak D call on 5 bases. This receptor was obtained from an adult with an advanced solid tumor such as melanoma, head and neck, liver or kidney cancer. The source was CD4+ or CD8+ T cells sorted from blood, collected in a trial of the OX40 agonist ivuxolimab. The sequenced DNA: TGTGCCAGCAGTGACGCCCAAAGGGGCGATGAGCAGTTCTTC. Its coded protein is CASSDAQRGDEQFF.